The present T cell receptor (beta chain) was sequenced within a study of cytomegalovirus exposure and HLA in healthy donors. Findings and caveats of the study: In terms of immune exposure information, only CMV serostatus was available.

Comments on this clone: Its target is unknown.

The PCR used 60 Vbeta and 13 Jbeta primers. Clones were sequenced by immunoSEQ multiplex PCR, and TCRdb holds only the in-frame ones, with some missing. The table lists approximately 190,000 clones, with approximately 6.4% in the top ten. Per germline, CDR1 GTSNPN and CDR2 SVGIG (reference sequence). The CDR3 consists of 14 residues. The V and J ends lost 3 bases and 5 bases respectively, with 11 bases between them. This TCR was recovered from a man younger than 45 in good health and CMV-seronegative. The V gene is TRBV30, the J gene TRBJ1-6; the D gene is possibly TRBD1 (6 bases). The sample comprised PBMCs. CDR3 sequence (DNA): TGTGCCTGGAGCTCTACAGGGCATAATTCACCCCTCCACTTT. Its translation is CAWSSTGHNSPLHF.